One and the same sample provided the 28 T cell receptor beta chains below, sequenced in a study of shared clonotypes between healthy human individuals (dated by TCRdb to 2020 to 2021). CD8 naive samples were obtained by positive selection for CCR7 among CD45RO-negative cells, yielding a CD45RA+CCR7+ population from which TemRA cells were excluded. The method behind the library was the immunoSEQ multiplex PCR assay. In TCRdb, the immuneACCESS table is reduced to in-frame sequences with V and J assigned. These tables do not hold every clone; where another copy was compared, an unresolved V gene accounts for under half, and the others remain unexplained. A total of approximately 810,000 clones appear in this sample, around 92% of them only once. About 24% of the sample rests with the top ten. Input material: naive CD8+ T cells sorted from blood. The cell subset or site label on this specimen signifies: CD45RA+CCR7+. All receptors come from a young man in good health.

V and J are TRBV28 and TRBJ1-1, with no clear D. Germline V CDR1 and CDR2: MDHEN, SYDVKM. The CDR3 has 12 residues. Trimming pared 7 bases from V and 14 bases from J, leaving 20 bases between. CDR3 residues: CASIEGPTEWFF. The CDR3 DNA follows: TGTGCCAGCATCGAGGGCCCCACAGAATGGTTCTTT.

The rearrangement uses TRBV5-3 and TRBJ1-4; D gene ambiguous. TRBV5-3 is an ORF for which the function is uncertain. V was shortened by 10 bases and J by 8 bases, with 12 bases between the two germline ends. This CDR3 spans 11 amino acids. CDR3 DNA sequence: TGTGCCGGAGGGCTAAGGGAAAAACTGTTTTTT. Its protein product is CAGGLREKLFF.

This clone came up once. This rearrangement joins TRBV7-6 to TRBJ2-3, with D uncertain. Looked up from germline, CDR1 is SGHVS and CDR2 is FNYEAQ. V was trimmed by 7 bases and J by 3 bases, leaving 20 bases between them. This CDR3 comprises 16 residues. This CDR3 is CASTLEVPSPTDTQYF. The CDR3 region has the DNA TGTGCCAGCACCCTCGAAGTTCCTAGTCCGACAGATACGCAGTATTTT.

CDR3 amino acids: CASSVGGYEQYF. Written as DNA, the CDR3 is TGTGCCAGCAGCGTGGGAGGATACGAGCAGTACTTC. J is TRBJ2-7 and V is TRBV7-4; D perhaps matches TRBD2 (6 bases). The CDR3 is 12 amino acids. V shed 5 bases and J shed 4 bases, with 9 bases lying between them. Germline assignment: CDR1 SGHVT and CDR2 SQSDAQ.

The V and J genes are TRBV5-1 and TRBJ2-7; 7 bases are a match to TRBD2. CDR3 length: 14 amino acids. V shed 4 bases, J shed 2 bases, and the junction held 6 bases outside the gene matches. CDR1 and CDR2 (germline): SGHRS, YFSETQ. CDR3 DNA: TGCGCCAGCAGCGCTAGCGGTTACACCTACGAGCAGTACTTC. Protein: CASSASGYTYEQYF. The variable domain in full, with the rest retrieved from reference TRBV5-1 and TRBJ2-7, is KAGVTQTPRYLIKTRGQQVTLSCSPISGHRSVSWYQQTPGQGLQFLFEYFSETQRNKGNFPGRFSGRQFSNSRSEMNVSTLELGDSALYLCASSASGYTYEQYFGPGTRLTVT.

The rearrangement uses TRBV28 and TRBJ1-3; no definite D call. V lost 3 bases to trimming and J lost 0 bases, with 6 bases between them. Germline V CDR1 and CDR2: MDHEN, SYDVKM. There are 14 residues in the CDR3. CDR3 DNA sequence: TGTGCCAGCAGTTTCTCCACCTCTGGAAACACCATATATTTT. Translating gives CASSFSTSGNTIYF.

The rearrangement joins TRBV6-1 to TRBJ2-2; 10 bases align to TRBD2. J lost 5 bases, V lost 4 bases, and 19 bases had no gene match. This CDR3 has 20 residues. Germline V lookup: CDR1 MNHNS, CDR2 SASEGT. CDR3 in amino acids: CASSGWLEDFVAGGTGELFF. The CDR3 DNA is TGTGCCAGCAGTGGTTGGCTTGAGGACTTTGTAGCGGGGGGTACCGGGGAGCTGTTTTTT.

This rearrangement joins TRBV13 to TRBJ2-1; the match to TRBD2 covers 9 bases. Germline CDR1 and CDR2: PRHDT and FYEKMQ (reference sequence). The CDR3 is 18 amino acids. V was pared by 5 bases and J by 3 bases, with 14 bases of the junction left unmatched. CDR3 nucleotide sequence: TGTGCCAGCAGCCCCCAGCCCCTAGCGGGACCTTACTACAATGAGCAGTTCTTC. Translating gives CASSPQPLAGPYYNEQFF.

The V call is TRBV29-1, the J call TRBJ2-4, with D maybe TRBD2 (6 bases). The germline CDR1 and CDR2 sequences are SQVTM and ANQGSEA. The CDR3 covers 16 residues. V dropped 3 bases and J dropped 0 bases, with 15 bases sitting between them. The CDR3 here is CSVDGGDSIAKNIQYF. CDR3 in DNA: TGCAGCGTTGACGGGGGTGACAGCATAGCCAAAAACATTCAGTACTTC.

The chain joins TRBV11-2 to TRBJ2-7; TRBD1 aligns across 10 bases. Germline V gives CDR1 SGHAT, CDR2 FQNNGV. V was pared by 5 bases and J by 4 bases, with 11 bases of the junction left unmatched. This CDR3 comprises 16 residues. DNA of the CDR3: TGTGCCAGCAGCCAAAATACCGGGACAGGGGTGTACGAGCAGTACTTC. This encodes CASSQNTGTGVYEQYF. Supplemented by reference TRBV11-2 and TRBJ2-7, the full variable domain reads EAGVAQSPRYKIIEKRQSVAFWCNPISGHATLYWYQQILGQGPKLLIQFQNNGVVDDSQLPKDRFSAERLKGVDSTLKIQPAKLEDSAVYLCASSQNTGTGVYEQYFGPGTRLTVT.

The rearrangement links TRBV19 to TRBJ1-2, with unresolved D. This CDR3 has 13 amino acids. Deletions cut 5 bases from V and 8 bases from J, with 15 bases between. Germline lookup yields CDR1 LNHDA and CDR2 SQIVND (reference sequence). CDR3 coding DNA: TGTGCCAGTAGTCTTACTTTAGTTCGGGGCTACACCTTC. It translates to CASSLTLVRGYTF.

V is TRBV28 and J is TRBJ2-7; 7 bases match TRBD1. CDR1 and CDR2 (germline): MDHEN, SYDVKM. This CDR3 is built from 16 residues. The V and J ends lost 8 bases and 3 bases, in that order; junction bases with no gene match: 16. CDR3 nucleotide sequence: TGTGCCAGCTCTTCATTTGGATGGGACAGTGACTACGAGCAGTACTTC. It is translated as CASSSFGWDSDYEQYF.

The V and J genes are TRBV7-9 and TRBJ2-5, with D perhaps matching TRBD1 (6 bases). Germline loops: CDR1 SEHNR, CDR2 FQNEAQ (reference sequence). The CDR3 sequence is 14 residues long. Trimming took off 1 base at V and 3 bases at J, with 9 bases between the two ends. The DNA for the CDR3 is TGTGCCAGCAGCTTAGAAGGGGGAGAAGAGACCCAGTACTTC. Protein: CASSLEGGEETQYF.

The genes are TRBV28 and TRBJ2-1, with 11 bases identical to TRBD2. Trimming removed 3 bases from V and 0 bases from J; junction bases left unmatched: 4. Germline CDR1 MDHEN, CDR2 SYDVKM. The CDR3 sequence is 17 residues long. Written as DNA, the CDR3 is TGTGCCAGCAGTTTGGGGCTAGCGGGAGGCTCCTACAATGAGCAGTTCTTC. Residues: CASSLGLAGGSYNEQFF.

The rearrangement joins TRBV6-6 to TRBJ2-2; D may be TRBD1 (6 bases). Germline assignment: CDR1 MNHNY and CDR2 SVGAGI (reference sequence). This CDR3 region has 14 residues. V dropped 5 bases and J dropped 0 bases, with 7 bases sitting between them. This CDR3 is CASSGQPNTGELFF. CDR3 bases: TGTGCCAGCAGTGGACAGCCGAACACCGGGGAGCTGTTTTTT.

This clone was detected only once. The CDR3 DNA is TGTGCCAGTGCCAAGGCCTTAGCAGCCGCCGAGCAGTACTTC. Translation: CASAKALAAAEQYF. V gene TRBV2 combines with J gene TRBJ2-7; no clear D gene. The V gene lost 9 bases and the J gene lost 6 bases, with 21 bases spanning the gap. CDR3 length: 14 residues. Per the germline V gene, CDR1 is SNHLY and CDR2 is FYNNEI.

The chain recombines TRBV28 with TRBJ2-2, with 9 bases lining up with TRBD2. V lost 4 bases and J lost 3; bases outside the gene matches: 12. This CDR3 is built from 18 residues. Per germline, CDR1 MDHEN and CDR2 SYDVKM. Here the CDR3 reads CASSSNPLLAGDTGELFF. CDR3 bases: TGTGCCAGCAGTTCTAATCCCCTCTTAGCGGGAGACACCGGGGAGCTGTTTTTT.

The V gene is TRBV7-9, the J gene TRBJ2-1; D gene uncertain. V lost 7 bases, J lost 1 base, and 8 bases lay in between. CDR1 and CDR2 from the germline V gene are SEHNR and FQNEAQ (reference sequence). The CDR3 covers 13 residues. The CDR3 reads CASTLSSYNEQFF. In DNA, the CDR3 is TGTGCCAGCACCCTAAGTTCCTACAATGAGCAGTTCTTC. Looking up the rest from reference TRBV7-9 and TRBJ2-1 gives the full variable domain: DTGVSQNPRHKITKRGQNVTFRCDPISEHNRLYWYRQTLGQGPEFLTYFQNEAQLEKSRLLSDRFSAERPKGSFSTLEIQRTEQGDSAMYLCASTLSSYNEQFFGPGTRLTVL.

The chain combines TRBV6-1 with TRBJ1-1; 10 positions agree with TRBD1. The CDR3 loop spans 12 amino acids. Looked up from germline, CDR1 is MNHNS and CDR2 is SASEGT. With V trimmed by 5 bases and J by 10 bases, 4 bases remained unmatched. The CDR3 DNA reads as TGTGCCAGCAGTTTCCGGGACAGGGGAGCTTTCTTT. Translation gives CASSFRDRGAFF.

The CDR3, as DNA: TGTGCCAGCAGTTTAATGACGGGCTACGAGCAGTACTTC. Amino acids: CASSLMTGYEQYF. The rearrangement links TRBV27 to TRBJ2-7; no firm D call. Looked up from germline, CDR1 is MNHEY and CDR2 is SMNVEV (reference sequence). The CDR3 is 13 amino acids. V was trimmed by 2 bases and J by 3 bases, leaving 8 bases between them.

The chain recombines TRBV5-1 with TRBJ1-4; TRBD1 matches 12 bases. V lost 5 bases, J lost 7 bases, and 9 bases stayed unmatched. CDR1 and CDR2 from the germline V gene are SGHRS and YFSETQ. The CDR3 extends over 16 amino acids. The CDR3 DNA reads TGCGCCAGCAGTGACCGGGACAGGGGGCAGATTGAAAAACTGTTTTTT. This encodes CASSDRDRGQIEKLFF.

The J gene is TRBJ2-1, the V gene TRBV9; no reliable D call. V lost 0 bases, J lost 4 bases, and 11 bases lay in between. CDR1 SGDLS and CDR2 YYNGEE come from the germline V gene. The CDR3 is made up of 15 amino acids. The CDR3 nucleotides read TGTGCCAGCAGCGTAGGGGCAGTGAGTTACAATGAGCAGTTCTTC. Translation: CASSVGAVSYNEQFF.

V gene TRBV11-2 combines with J gene TRBJ2-1, with D perhaps TRBD1 (5 bases). Germline CDR1 and CDR2: SGHAT and FQNNGV. Between the trimmed V and J ends, which lost 0 bases and 10 bases, there was a span of 13 bases. The CDR3 is made up of 14 amino acids. The CDR3 region is CASSLEAGLVEQFF. As DNA, the CDR3 is TGTGCCAGCAGCTTAGAGGCAGGGTTGGTCGAGCAGTTCTTC.

This chain joins TRBV7-6 and TRBJ2-2; 7 positions match TRBD2. CDR3 length: 17 amino acids. J lost 1 base, V lost 0 bases, and 5 bases had no gene match. CDR1 and CDR2 from the germline V gene are SGHVS and FNYEAQ. The CDR3 bases are TGTGCCAGCAGCTTAGCTCCTAGCGGAGGGAACACCGGGGAGCTGTTTTTT. Translating gives CASSLAPSGGNTGELFF.

This clone was seen just once. This chain links TRBV9 with TRBJ2-1; D call uncertain. The CDR3 has 14 amino acids. CDR1 and CDR2 (germline): SGDLS, YYNGEE. Deletions cut 7 bases from V and 0 bases from J, with 11 bases between. Written as DNA, the CDR3 is TGTGCCAGCGGTAGCCCTAGCTCCTACAATGAGCAGTTCTTC. Protein product: CASGSPSSYNEQFF.

The V and J genes are TRBV7-6 and TRBJ1-4, with unresolved D. Trimming removed 5 bases at V and 5 bases at J, with 12 bases between. The CDR3 extends over 14 amino acids. CDR1 is SGHVS, CDR2 FNYEAQ, per germline. CDR3 nucleotides: TGTGCCAGCAGCCCTTTAGGGATCAATGAAAAACTGTTTTTT. This translates into CASSPLGINEKLFF.

The CDR3 spells CASSVGDRGSFETGELFF. The CDR3 region has the DNA TGTGCCAGCAGCGTAGGCGACAGGGGTAGTTTTGAGACCGGGGAGCTGTTTTTT. The V call is TRBV9, the J call TRBJ2-2; 8 bases match TRBD1. Germline CDR1 reads SGDLS; CDR2 reads YYNGEE. After removal of 0 bases from V and 5 bases from J, the junction contained 12 bases not matched to a gene. CDR3 size: 18 residues.

The chain links TRBV11-2 to TRBJ2-3; the D is unclear. V was shortened by 5 bases and J by 1 base, with 13 bases between the two germline ends. The CDR3 is 15 residues long. Germline V gives CDR1 SGHAT, CDR2 FQNNGV. CDR3 sequence: CASSHPTRGTDTQYF. The CDR3 DNA reads TGTGCCAGCAGCCACCCGACAAGGGGCACAGATACGCAGTATTTT.